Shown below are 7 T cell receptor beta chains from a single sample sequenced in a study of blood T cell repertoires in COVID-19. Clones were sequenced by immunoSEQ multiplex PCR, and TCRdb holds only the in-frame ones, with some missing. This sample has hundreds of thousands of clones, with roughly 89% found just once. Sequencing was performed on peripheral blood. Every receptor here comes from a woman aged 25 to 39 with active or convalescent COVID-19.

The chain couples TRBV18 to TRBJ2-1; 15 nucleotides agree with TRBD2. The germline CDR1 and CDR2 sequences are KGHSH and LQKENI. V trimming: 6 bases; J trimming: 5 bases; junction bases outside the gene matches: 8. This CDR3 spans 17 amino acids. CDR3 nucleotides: TGTGCCAGCTCCCGGGGACTAGCGGGAGGTAGGGACAATGAGCAGTTCTTC. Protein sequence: CASSRGLAGGRDNEQFF.

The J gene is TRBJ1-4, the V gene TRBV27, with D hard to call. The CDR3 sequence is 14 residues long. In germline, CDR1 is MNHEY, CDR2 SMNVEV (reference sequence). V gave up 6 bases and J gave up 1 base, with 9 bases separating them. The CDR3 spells CASSRYRTNEKLFF. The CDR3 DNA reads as TGTGCCAGCAGCCGTTATAGAACTAATGAAAAACTGTTTTTT. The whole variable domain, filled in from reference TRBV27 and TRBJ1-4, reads EAQVTQNPRYLITVTGKKLTVTCSQNMNHEYMSWYRQDPGLGLRQIYYSMNVEVTDKGDVPEGYKVSRKEKRNFPLILESPSPNQTSLYFCASSRYRTNEKLFFGSGTQLSVL.

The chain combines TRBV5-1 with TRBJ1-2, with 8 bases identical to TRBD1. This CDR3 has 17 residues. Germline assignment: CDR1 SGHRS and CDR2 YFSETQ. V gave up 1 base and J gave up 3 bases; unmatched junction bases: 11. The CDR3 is CASSLFPTGVMDYGYTF. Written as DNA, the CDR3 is TGCGCCAGCAGCTTGTTTCCGACAGGGGTAATGGACTATGGCTACACCTTC.

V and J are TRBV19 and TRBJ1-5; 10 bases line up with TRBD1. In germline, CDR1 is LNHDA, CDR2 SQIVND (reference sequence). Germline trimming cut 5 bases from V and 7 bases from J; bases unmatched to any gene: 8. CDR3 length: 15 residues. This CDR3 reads CASSAYRGQGQPQHF. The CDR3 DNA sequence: TGTGCCAGTAGTGCATACAGGGGACAGGGGCAGCCCCAGCATTTT.

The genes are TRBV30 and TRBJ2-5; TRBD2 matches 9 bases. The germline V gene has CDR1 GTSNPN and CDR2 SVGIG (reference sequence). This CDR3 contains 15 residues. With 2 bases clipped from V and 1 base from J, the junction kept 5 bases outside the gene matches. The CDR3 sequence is CAWSRSSGAQETQYF. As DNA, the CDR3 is TGTGCCTGGAGTAGATCTAGCGGGGCCCAAGAGACCCAGTACTTC. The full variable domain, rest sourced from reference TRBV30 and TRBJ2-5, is SQTIHQWPATLVQPVGSPLSLECTVEGTSNPNLYWYRQAAGRGLQLLFYSVGIGQISSEVPQNLSASRPQDRQFILSSKKLLLSDSGFYLCAWSRSSGAQETQYFGPGTRLLVL.

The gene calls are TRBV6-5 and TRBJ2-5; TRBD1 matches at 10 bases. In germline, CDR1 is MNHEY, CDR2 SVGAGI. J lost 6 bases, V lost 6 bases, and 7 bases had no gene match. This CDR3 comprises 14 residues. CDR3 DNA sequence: TGTGCCAGCAGGGGGACAGGGGTCGGAAAGACCCAGTACTTC. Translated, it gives CASRGTGVGKTQYF.

CDR3 residues: CASSINGVDTEAFF. For the CDR3, the DNA is TGTGCCAGTAGTATAAACGGGGTCGACACTGAAGCTTTCTTT. This chain joins TRBV19 and TRBJ1-1, with D unclear. Germline-derived CDR1 and CDR2 are LNHDA and SQIVND (reference sequence). V lost 2 bases and J 3 bases, leaving 10 bases between the germline ends. This CDR3 is 14 amino acids long.